The 5 T cell receptor beta chains listed next were all sequenced from one sample in a study of cytomegalovirus exposure and HLA in healthy donors. Sequencing used immunoSEQ multiplex PCR; TCRdb keeps in-frame clones, though not all of them. The data show 120,000 or so clones, nearly 90% seen once. The sequenced sample consisted of PBMCs. Source of these receptors: a woman aged 18-30 years in good health and CMV-seronegative.

V is TRBV28 and J is TRBJ1-2; D not certain. Germline assignment: CDR1 MDHEN and CDR2 SYDVKM. V lost 7 bases to trimming and J lost 3 bases, with 15 bases between them. The CDR3 extends over 14 amino acids. The DNA of the CDR3 is TGTGCCAGCACTCTCGGGGAGCCCTACTATGGCTACACCTTC. Translating it yields CASTLGEPYYGYTF.

The chain couples TRBV7-2 to TRBJ2-7, with D possibly matching TRBD1 (6 bases). Per the germline V gene, CDR1 is SGHTA and CDR2 is FQGNSA. The length of the CDR3 is 16 residues. Trimming left V 1 base short and J 3 bases short, with 16 bases between. CDR3 sequence reads: CASSLVSRAGDYEQYF. The CDR3, as DNA: TGTGCCAGCAGCTTAGTGTCTAGGGCAGGGGACTACGAGCAGTACTTC. Full variable domain (missing parts from reference TRBV7-2 and TRBJ2-7): GAGVSQSPSNKVTEKGKDVELRCDPISGHTALYWYRQSLGQGLEFLIYFQGNSAPDKSGLPSDRFSAERTGGSVSTLTIQRTQQEDSAVYLCASSLVSRAGDYEQYFGPGTRLTVT.

The chain recombines TRBV28 with TRBJ2-1, with TRBD2 matching over 8 bases. V lost 2 bases and J lost 16; bases outside the gene matches: 10. CDR1 and CDR2 (germline): MDHEN, SYDVKM. The CDR3 sequence is 13 residues long. The CDR3 sequence is CASSLPLAVPHFF. The DNA for the CDR3 is TGTGCCAGCAGTTTACCACTAGCGGTTCCCCACTTCTTC.

This clone was counted once. The chain recombines TRBV19 with TRBJ2-3; 7 bases map to TRBD2. CDR3 length equals 15 residues. Germline CDR1 reads LNHDA; CDR2 reads SQIVND (reference sequence). V lost 1 base to trimming and J lost 4 bases; unmatched junction nucleotides: 5. As DNA, the CDR3 is TGTGCCAGTAGTATAGGGGCGGGGGAGTCAGATACGCAGTATTTT. Its protein product is CASSIGAGESDTQYF. The full variable domain, its missing parts supplied by reference TRBV19 and TRBJ2-3, is DGGITQSPKYLFRKEGQNVTLSCEQNLNHDAMYWYRQDPGQGLRLIYYSQIVNDFQKGDIAEGYSVSREKKESFPLTVTSAQKNPTAFYLCASSIGAGESDTQYFGPGTRLTVL.

The chain combines TRBV13 with TRBJ1-6; the match to TRBD1 covers 7 bases. V dropped 5 bases and J dropped 5; count of bases not matched to a gene: 3. The CDR3 runs to 14 residues. The V gene's germline CDR1 is PRHDT and CDR2 FYEKMQ (reference sequence). The CDR3 bases are TGTGCCAGCAGCCTCGACAGGGATAATTCACCCCTCCACTTT. Its translation is CASSLDRDNSPLHF.